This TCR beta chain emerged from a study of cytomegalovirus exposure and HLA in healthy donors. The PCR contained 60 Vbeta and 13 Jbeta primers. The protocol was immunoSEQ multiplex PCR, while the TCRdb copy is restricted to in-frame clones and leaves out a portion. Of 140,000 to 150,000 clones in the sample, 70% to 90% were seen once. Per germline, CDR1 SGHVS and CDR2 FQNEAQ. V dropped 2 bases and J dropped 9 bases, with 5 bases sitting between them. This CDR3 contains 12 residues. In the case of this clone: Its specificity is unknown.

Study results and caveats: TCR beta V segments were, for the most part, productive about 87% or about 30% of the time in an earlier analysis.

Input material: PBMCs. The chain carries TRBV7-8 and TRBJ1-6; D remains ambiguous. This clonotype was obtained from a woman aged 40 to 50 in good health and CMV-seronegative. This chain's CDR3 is CASSLPGSPLHF. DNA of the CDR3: TGTGCCAGCAGCTTACCGGGTTCACCCCTCCACTTT.